Sequencing of this T cell receptor beta chain was carried out in a study of T cells in Graves' hyperthyroidism and ophthalmopathy. Study-level results: Among clonotypes expanded in thyroid above 0.001, most were also found in blood.

Graves' hyperthyroidism was deemed stable absent ophthalmopathy progression within 18 months. PBMCs stemmed from about 9.5 ml fresh peripheral blood. Amplified regions were TCR beta CDR3 sequences from RNA transcripts. The TCR CDR3 was amplified in a first-round RT-PCR using the HTBI primer set. TCRdb reprocessed the multiplex PCR reads with MiXCR, giving one entry per CDR3 protein. The table lists about 500,000 distinct CDR3 sequences, 16% of them singletons. The table lists this clonotype with many counts. Its antigen is unknown. The CDR3 consists of 15 residues. V dropped 7 bases and J dropped 6; count of bases not matched to a gene: 11.

What was sequenced was blood. This chain connects TRBV12-3 or TRBV12-4 to TRBJ1-2, with TRBD1 matching 10 bases. The source is a young woman with Graves' hyperthyroidism. CDR3 loop: CASTAHTGTGDGYTF. CDR3 nucleotide sequence: TGTGCCAGCACCGCACACACCGGGACAGGGGATGGCTACACCTTC.